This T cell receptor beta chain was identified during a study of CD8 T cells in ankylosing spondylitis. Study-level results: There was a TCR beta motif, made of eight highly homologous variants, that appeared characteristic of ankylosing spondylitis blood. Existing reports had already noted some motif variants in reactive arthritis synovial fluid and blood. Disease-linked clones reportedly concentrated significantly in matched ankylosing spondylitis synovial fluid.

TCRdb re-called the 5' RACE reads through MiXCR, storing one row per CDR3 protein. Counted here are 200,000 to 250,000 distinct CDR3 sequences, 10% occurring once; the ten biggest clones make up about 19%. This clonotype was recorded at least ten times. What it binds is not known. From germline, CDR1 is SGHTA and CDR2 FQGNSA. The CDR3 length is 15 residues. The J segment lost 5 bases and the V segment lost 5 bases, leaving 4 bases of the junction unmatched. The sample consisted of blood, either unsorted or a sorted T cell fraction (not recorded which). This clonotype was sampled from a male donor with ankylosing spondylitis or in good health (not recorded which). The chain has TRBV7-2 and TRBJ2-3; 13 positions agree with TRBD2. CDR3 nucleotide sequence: TGTGCCAGCAGCCTCGGGACTAGCGGGGAAGATACGCAGTATTTT. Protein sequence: CASSLGTSGEDTQYF.